This TCR beta chain was identified during a study of OX40 agonist ivuxolimab in advanced cancers. Comments on this clone: The antigen is unknown.

Clones were read by immunoSEQ multiplex PCR, and TCRdb kept only the in-frame ones, dropping some. The data hold 70,000 or so clones, with roughly 80% observed a single time. Trimming took 5 bases from V and 5 from J; bases not matched to a gene: 6. Germline CDR1 reads SGHAT; CDR2 reads FQNNGV. The CDR3 covers 16 residues. Study conclusions and caveats: In the 0.1 to 3.0 mg/kg range, CD4+ and CD8+ blood T cells had expanded clonally by week 6.

This sequence joins TRBV11-2 and TRBJ2-5; TRBD2 aligns across 15 bases. The sequence came from an adult with an advanced solid tumor such as melanoma, head and neck, liver or kidney cancer. The sample consisted of CD4+ or CD8+ T cells sorted from blood, taken in a trial of the OX40 agonist ivuxolimab. The CDR3 DNA follows: TGTGCCAGCAGCCCCGGACTAGCGGGGGGGCAGGAGACCCAGTACTTC. Amino acids: CASSPGLAGGQETQYF.